These T cell receptor beta chains were read from a single sample in a study of blood T cell repertoires in COVID-19. The table came from immunoSEQ multiplex PCR; TCRdb's copy has only in-frame clones and leaves some out. The top ten clones hold about 11% of a sample with about 98,000 clones, roughly 82% of them seen once. Sequencing input: peripheral blood. Source of these receptors: a man in his sixties or seventies with active or convalescent COVID-19. CDR3s include the opening cysteine and the closing phenylalanine or tryptophan. Clone size is shown for a subset of rows, as once, few, many or a class of expanded clone.

v_call	clone_size	j_call	cdr3_length	cdr3_aa
TRBV7-3	NA	TRBJ2-2	14	CASSPSGLYGELFF
TRBV20-1	NA	TRBJ2-7	11	CSADTGNEQYF
TRBV4-2	NA	TRBJ2-7	13	CASSTSGGYEQYF
TRBV19	NA	TRBJ1-1	13	CASSEQGSTEAFF
TRBV19	NA	TRBJ2-3	14	CASSIRREGDTQYF
TRBV5-1	once	TRBJ2-5	14	CASSPDRVTQTQYF
TRBV7-9	NA	TRBJ2-2	14	CASKIGTGTGELFF
TRBV5-1	few	TRBJ2-5	16	CASSLAGQGMGETQYF
TRBV7-3	NA	TRBJ2-2	17	CASSLTLGRGDTGELFF
TRBV4-1	once	TRBJ1-4	16	CASSQVVRQTNEKLFF
TRBV3-1/TRBV3-2	NA	TRBJ2-1	13	CASSHYTSNEQFF
TRBV11-2	NA	TRBJ1-2	15	CASSLQDNAFYGYTF